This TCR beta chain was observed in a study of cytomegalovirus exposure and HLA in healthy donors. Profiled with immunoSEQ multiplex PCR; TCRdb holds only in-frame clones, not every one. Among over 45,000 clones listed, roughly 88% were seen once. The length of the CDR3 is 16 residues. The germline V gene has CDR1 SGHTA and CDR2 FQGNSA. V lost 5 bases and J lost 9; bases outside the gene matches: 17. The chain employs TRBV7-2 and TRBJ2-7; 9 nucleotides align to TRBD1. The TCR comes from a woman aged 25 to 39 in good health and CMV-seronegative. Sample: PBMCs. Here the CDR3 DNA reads TGTGCCAGCAGCCCTACCCCCCTCGGACAGGGGATCGGGCAGTACTTC. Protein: CASSPTPLGQGIGQYF.